Each of the 20 T cell receptor beta chains below was sequenced from the same sample in a study of breast tumors, draining lymph nodes, adjacent tissues (dated by TCRdb to the mid-2010s). Lymph node samples came from the axillary draining lymph nodes of breast cancer patients. The library relied on multiplex PCR. TCRdb lists the instrument as Illumina HiSeq 2000. Through fastp at Q25 and MiXCR, TCRdb rebuilt clones from the public reads, retaining in-frame beta chains. Identical CDR3 protein sequences are pooled into one entry, listed with their most common genes and DNA. The sample table records about 150,000 distinct CDR3 sequences; approximately 20% of these occur just once. Under 3% of the sample is held by the ten biggest clonotypes. Sequencing used axillary lymph node tissue. These receptors all come from a female donor with breast cancer. Some clones in this sample may be carry-over from other donors' samples.

Note on this clonotype: A read error may explain this, as a much larger clone is one base away. CDR3 coding DNA: TGTGCCAGTAGTGCACCCCGGGACATCCCTTCCTACGAGCAGTACTTC. Translating it yields CASSAPRDIPSYEQYF. The chain employs TRBV19 and TRBJ2-7, with TRBD1 as a possible D gene (6 bases). The CDR3 has 16 amino acids. V was trimmed by 5 bases and J by 1 base, leaving 18 bases between them. Germline-derived CDR1 and CDR2 are LNHDA and SQIVND (reference sequence).

This clonotype was found many times. The chain uses TRBV19 and TRBJ2-7, with 9 bases identical to TRBD1. The CDR3 runs 15 residues. The V gene end was trimmed by 6 bases and the J gene end by 2 bases; junction bases not matched to a gene: 8. Germline loops: CDR1 LNHDA, CDR2 SQIVND (reference sequence). CDR3 loop: CASRGSGQGTYEQYF. CDR3 DNA sequence: TGTGCCAGTAGGGGTTCGGGACAGGGAACCTACGAGCAGTACTTC.

This clonotype was counted between two and nine times. The chain links TRBV18 to TRBJ1-2, with D possibly TRBD1 on 5 matching bases. The CDR3 has 15 residues. The germline CDR1 and CDR2 sequences are KGHSH and LQKENI. V was clipped by 2 bases and J by 1 base, with 11 bases between them. The CDR3 sequence: CASSPGQGYNYGYTF. The DNA of the CDR3 is TGTGCCAGCTCACCAGGACAAGGATATAACTATGGCTACACCTTC.

J is TRBJ2-7 and V is TRBV4-3; the D gene is possibly TRBD1 (7 bases). CDR1 and CDR2 from the germline V gene are LGHNA and YSLEER. V was shortened by 3 bases and J by 0 bases, with 21 bases between the two germline ends. CDR3 length: 18 amino acids. In DNA, the CDR3 is TGCGCCAGCAGCCAGGTCCAGGGGGGACTCGCGGGCTCCTACGAGCAGTACTTC. Protein sequence: CASSQVQGGLAGSYEQYF.

The chain links TRBV18 to TRBJ2-7; the D gene could be TRBD1 or TRBD2 (5 bases each). The CDR3 covers 15 residues. Deletions cut 3 bases from V and 0 bases from J, with 12 bases between. Germline assignment: CDR1 KGHSH and CDR2 LQKENI. DNA of the CDR3: TGTGCCAGCTCACCCCCAGGGAGCGGCTCCTACGAGCAGTACTTC. Translating it yields CASSPPGSGSYEQYF. Full variable domain (outside the CDR3, taken from reference TRBV18 and TRBJ2-7): NAGVMQNPRHLVRRRGQEARLRCSPMKGHSHVYWYRQLPEEGLKFMVYLQKENIIDESGMPKERFSAEFPKEGPSILRIQQVVRGDSAAYFCASSPPGSGSYEQYFGPGTRLTVT.

In its sample, this clonotype was seen many times. This sequence joins TRBV15 and TRBJ2-5; TRBD2 is a possible D gene (5 bases). Trimming left V 4 bases short and J 4 bases short, with 13 bases between. The CDR3 extends over 14 amino acids. Germline V gene lookup returns CDR1 LNHNV and CDR2 YYDKDF (reference sequence). CDR3 protein: CATSIISRGETQYF. CDR3 nucleotide sequence: TGTGCCACCAGCATCATAAGCCGGGGAGAGACCCAGTACTTC.

This clonotype has at least ten counts. This chain links TRBV14 with TRBJ1-6; D is ambiguous. The V gene's germline CDR1 is SGHDN and CDR2 FVKESK. The CDR3 length is 14 residues. Trimming took 5 bases from V and 5 from J, leaving 10 bases between them. This CDR3 reads CASSARGDNSPLHF. As DNA, the CDR3 is TGTGCCAGCAGCGCTCGGGGTGATAATTCACCCCTCCACTTT.

Regarding this clonotype: Since a much larger clone is just one base distant, this may be a read error. A read error is likely, as this CDR3 ends without the conserved phenylalanine or tryptophan. This chain connects TRBV20-1 to TRBJ1-2; D might be TRBD1 (5 bases). Trimming took 0 bases from V and 2 from J, leaving 13 bases between them. The germline CDR1 and CDR2 sequences are DFQATT and SNEGSKA (reference sequence). The length of the CDR3 is 15 residues. DNA for the CDR3: TGCAGTGCTAGAGAGTGGGACGGCGAGAACTATGGCTACACCCTC. Its translation: CSAREWDGENYGYTL.

This clonotype came up many times. This sequence joins TRBV10-3 and TRBJ2-1; TRBD2 aligns across 8 bases. J gave up 4 bases and V 3 bases, and 5 bases lay outside the gene matches. The germline gives CDR1 ENHRY, CDR2 SYGVKD. CDR3 length: 15 amino acids. In nucleotides, the CDR3 is TGTGCCATCAGTGAACCGGGAGGGCGGTACAATGAGCAGTTCTTC. Protein product: CAISEPGGRYNEQFF.

This clonotype has a handful of counts. The CDR3 loop reads CASSDGYSYEQYF. In DNA form, the CDR3 reads TGTGCCAGCAGTGACGGATACTCCTACGAGCAGTACTTC. The chain uses TRBV28 and TRBJ2-7; no definite D call. CDR1 and CDR2 from the germline V gene are MDHEN and SYDVKM. CDR3 size: 13 residues. With 5 bases removed from V and 0 bases from J, the gap between germline ends came to 8 bases.

This clonotype was observed many times. The DNA for the CDR3 is TGTGCCACCAGTGAGCCGGGACAGGGTACCGGGGAGCTGTTTTTT. Amino acid sequence: CATSEPGQGTGELFF. The chain uses TRBV24-1 and TRBJ2-2, with 9 bases matching TRBD1. This CDR3 has 15 amino acids. The V gene end was trimmed by 4 bases and the J gene end by 5 bases; junction bases not matched to a gene: 4. Per the germline V gene, CDR1 is KGHDR and CDR2 is SFDVKD.

This clonotype was observed at least ten times. This chain joins TRBV14 and TRBJ2-3; tentative D call: TRBD2 (6 bases). Trimming removed 1 base from V and 6 bases from J, with 8 bases in between. CDR3 length equals 13 residues. Germline CDR1 and CDR2: SGHDN and FVKESK. The CDR3 reads CASSQAGADTQYF. The CDR3 coding sequence is TGTGCCAGCAGCCAAGCGGGAGCTGATACGCAGTATTTT.

Concerning this clonotype: The junction differs from germline at one of its ends, possibly a read error. The chain carries TRBV3-1 and TRBJ2-5, with 14 positions matching TRBD2. This CDR3 has 17 residues. Looked up from germline, CDR1 is LGHDT and CDR2 is YNNKEL (reference sequence). The CDR3 DNA sequence: TGTGCCAGCAGCCAAGGGGGACTAGCGGGAGAAAAAGAGACCAAGTACTTC. Amino acids: CASSQGGLAGEKETKYF.

This clonotype was counted many times. The V gene is TRBV15, the J gene TRBJ2-1; TRBD2 matches at 10 bases. Germline V CDR1 and CDR2: LNHNV, YYDKDF (reference sequence). The V and J ends lost 2 bases and 7 bases, in that order; junction bases with no gene match: 5. CDR3 length: 15 residues. The CDR3 sequence: CATSRQAGGPNEQFF. The CDR3 coding sequence is TGTGCCACCAGCAGACAAGCGGGAGGGCCGAATGAGCAGTTCTTC.

As regards this clonotype: This may be a read error, as it is one base from a much larger clone. This chain links TRBV5-1 with TRBJ2-5; 12 positions agree with TRBD1. Germline-derived CDR1 and CDR2 are SGHRS and YFSETQ. The CDR3 runs 17 residues. CDR3 nucleotides: TGCGCCAGCAACCTCTTGGGGACAGGGGGCTCGGGAGAGACCCGGTACTTC. It yields the protein CASNLLGTGGSGETRYF.

There are many counts of this clonotype. CDR3 in amino acids: CASRSGQTYNSPLHF. The DNA for the CDR3 is TGTGCCAGCAGATCGGGACAGACCTATAATTCACCCCTCCACTTT. The gene calls are TRBV6-6 and TRBJ1-6; 7 bases are shared with TRBD1. The CDR3 is 15 amino acids. Unmatched junction bases numbered 4, after V lost 6 bases and J lost 2 bases. Germline assignment: CDR1 MNHNY and CDR2 SVGAGI (reference sequence).

This clonotype has only a few counts. This sequence joins TRBV5-5 and TRBJ1-5; no definite D call. V lost 3 bases, J lost 5 bases, and 9 bases lay in between. The length of the CDR3 is 13 residues. Germline values: CDR1 SGHKS, CDR2 YYEKEE (reference sequence). The CDR3 sequence is CASSSDGDQPQHF. CDR3 sequence (DNA): TGTGCCAGCAGCTCGGACGGAGATCAGCCCCAGCATTTT.

This clonotype was recorded many times. The rearrangement uses TRBV15 and TRBJ1-5, with 10 bases fitting TRBD1. V lost 1 base to trimming and J lost 0 bases; unmatched junction nucleotides: 12. The CDR3 is made up of 20 amino acids. Germline assignment: CDR1 LNHNV and CDR2 YYDKDF (reference sequence). The CDR3 spells CATSRVRQGARITSNQPQHF. The CDR3 region has the DNA TGTGCCACCAGCAGAGTCAGACAGGGGGCTAGAATTACTAGCAATCAGCCCCAGCATTTT.

This clonotype was counted many times. J is TRBJ2-1 and V is TRBV27; 8 bases align to TRBD2. This CDR3 comprises 15 residues. The trim removed 3 bases at V and 4 bases at J, leaving 5 bases unmatched. The V gene's germline CDR1 is MNHEY and CDR2 SMNVEV (reference sequence). The CDR3 sequence: CASSFGLAPYNEQFF. CDR3 DNA sequence: TGTGCCAGCAGTTTCGGACTAGCACCGTACAATGAGCAGTTCTTC.

Details on this clonotype: A clone one base away is much larger, so this may be a read error. The chain is built from TRBV24-1 and TRBJ2-2, with 9 bases matching TRBD1. The CDR3 spans 16 residues. Germline loops: CDR1 KGHDR, CDR2 SFDVKD. Trimming took 4 bases from V and 4 from J; bases not matched to a gene: 6. The CDR3 is CATSDPWTGATGELFF. DNA for the CDR3: TGTGCCACCAGTGACCCCTGGACAGGGGCCACCGGGGAGCTGTTTTTT.